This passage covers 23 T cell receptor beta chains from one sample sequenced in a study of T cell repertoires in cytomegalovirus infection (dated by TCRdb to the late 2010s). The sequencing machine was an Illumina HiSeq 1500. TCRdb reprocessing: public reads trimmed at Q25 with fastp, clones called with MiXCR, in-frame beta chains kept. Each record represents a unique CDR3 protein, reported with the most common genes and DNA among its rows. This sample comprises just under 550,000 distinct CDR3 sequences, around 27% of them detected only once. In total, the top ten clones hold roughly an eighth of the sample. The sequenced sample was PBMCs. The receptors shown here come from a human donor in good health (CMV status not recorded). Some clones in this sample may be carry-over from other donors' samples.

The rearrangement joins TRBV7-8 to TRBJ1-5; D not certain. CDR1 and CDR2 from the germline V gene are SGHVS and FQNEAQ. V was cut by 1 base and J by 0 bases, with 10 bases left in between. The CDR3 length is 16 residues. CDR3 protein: CASSLDGVYSNQPQHF. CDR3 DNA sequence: TGTGCCAGCAGCTTAGATGGGGTCTATAGCAATCAGCCCCAGCATTTT.

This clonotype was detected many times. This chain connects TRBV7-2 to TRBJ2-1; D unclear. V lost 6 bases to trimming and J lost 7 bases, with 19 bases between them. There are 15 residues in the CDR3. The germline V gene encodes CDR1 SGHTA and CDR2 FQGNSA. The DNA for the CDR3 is TGTGCCAGCAGGTCCTCGATGACGAACTTAAATGAGCAGTTCTTC. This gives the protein CASRSSMTNLNEQFF.

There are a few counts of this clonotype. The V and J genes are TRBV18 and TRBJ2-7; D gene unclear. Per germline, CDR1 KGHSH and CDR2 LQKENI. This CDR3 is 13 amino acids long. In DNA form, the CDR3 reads TGTGCCAGCTCACCGGTTCACTCCCACGAGCAGTACGTC. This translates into CASSPVHSHEQYV.

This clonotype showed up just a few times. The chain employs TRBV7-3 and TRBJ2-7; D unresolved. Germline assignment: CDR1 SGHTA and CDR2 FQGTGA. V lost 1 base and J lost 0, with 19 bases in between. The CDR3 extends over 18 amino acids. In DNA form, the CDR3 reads TGTGCCAGCAGCTTAAGGGCTAACGGGCGCCGAAGCTCCTACGAGCAGTACTTC. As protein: CASSLRANGRRSSYEQYF.

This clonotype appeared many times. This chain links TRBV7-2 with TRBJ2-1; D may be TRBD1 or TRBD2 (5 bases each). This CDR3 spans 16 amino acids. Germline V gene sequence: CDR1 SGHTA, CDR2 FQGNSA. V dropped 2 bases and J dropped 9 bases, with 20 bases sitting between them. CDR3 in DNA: TGTGCCAGCAGCTTATCCCGTAATGTCAGGGCGGGTGAGCAGTTCTTC. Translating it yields CASSLSRNVRAGEQFF.

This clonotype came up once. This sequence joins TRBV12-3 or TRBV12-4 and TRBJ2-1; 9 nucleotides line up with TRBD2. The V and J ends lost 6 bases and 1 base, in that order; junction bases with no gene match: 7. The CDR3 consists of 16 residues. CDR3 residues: CASRDSGSISYNEQFF. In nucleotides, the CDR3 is TGTGCCAGCAGGGATAGCGGGAGTATTTCCTACAATGAGCAGTTCTTC.

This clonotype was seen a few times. The CDR3: CSVEEARYGYTF. DNA of the CDR3: TGCAGCGTTGAAGAGGCGCGCTATGGCTACACCTTC. The chain recombines TRBV29-1 with TRBJ1-2; no reliable D call. With 0 bases removed from V and 4 bases from J, the gap between germline ends came to 6 bases. Looked up from germline, CDR1 is SQVTM and CDR2 is ANQGSEA. The CDR3 extends over 12 amino acids. The full variable domain, completed using reference TRBV29-1 and TRBJ1-2, is SAVISQKPSRDICQRGTSLTIQCQVDSQVTMMFWYRQQPGQSLTLIATANQGSEATYESGFVIDKFPISRPNLTFSTLTVSNMSPEDSSIYLCSVEEARYGYTFGSGTRLTVV.

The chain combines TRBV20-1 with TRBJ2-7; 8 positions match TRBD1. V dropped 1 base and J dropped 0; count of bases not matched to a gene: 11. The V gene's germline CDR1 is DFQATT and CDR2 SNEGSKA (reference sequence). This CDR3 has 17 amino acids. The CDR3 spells CSARVLGQGFPSYEQYF. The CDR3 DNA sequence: TGCAGTGCTAGAGTCCTAGGACAGGGTTTCCCCTCCTACGAGCAGTACTTC.

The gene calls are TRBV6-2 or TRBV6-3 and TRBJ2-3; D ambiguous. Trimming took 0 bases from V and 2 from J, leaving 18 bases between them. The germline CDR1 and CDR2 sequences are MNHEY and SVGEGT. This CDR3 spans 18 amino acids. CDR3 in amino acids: CASSYSISNLEATDTQYF. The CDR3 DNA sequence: TGTGCCAGCAGTTACTCGATATCGAACCTAGAAGCCACAGATACGCAGTATTTT.

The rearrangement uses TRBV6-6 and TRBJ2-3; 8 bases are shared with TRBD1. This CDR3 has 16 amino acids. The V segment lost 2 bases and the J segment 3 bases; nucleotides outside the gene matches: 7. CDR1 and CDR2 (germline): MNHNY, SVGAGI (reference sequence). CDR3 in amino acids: CASSYTPGGRTDTQYF. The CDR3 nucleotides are TGTGCCAGCAGTTACACCCCAGGGGGCCGGACAGATACGCAGTATTTT.

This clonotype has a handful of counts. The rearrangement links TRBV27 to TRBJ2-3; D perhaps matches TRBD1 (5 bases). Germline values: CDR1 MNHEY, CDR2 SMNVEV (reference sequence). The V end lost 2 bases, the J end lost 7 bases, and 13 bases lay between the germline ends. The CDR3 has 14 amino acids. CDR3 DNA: TGTGCCAGCAGTTTAAGGCAGGGTATTTATACGCAGTATTTT. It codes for CASSLRQGIYTQYF.

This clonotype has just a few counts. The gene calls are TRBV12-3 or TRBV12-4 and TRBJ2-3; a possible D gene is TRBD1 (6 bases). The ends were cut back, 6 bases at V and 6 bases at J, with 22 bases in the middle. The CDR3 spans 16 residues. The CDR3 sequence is CASSVTGRGRQDTQYF. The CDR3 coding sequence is TGTGCCAGCAGCGTAACGGGCAGGGGTCGCCAGGATACGCAGTATTTT.

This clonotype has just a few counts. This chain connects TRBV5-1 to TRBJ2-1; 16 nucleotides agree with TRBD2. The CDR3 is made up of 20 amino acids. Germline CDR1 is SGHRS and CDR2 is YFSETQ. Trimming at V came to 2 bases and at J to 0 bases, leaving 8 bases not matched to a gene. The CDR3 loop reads CASSFASGTSGRVSYNEQFF. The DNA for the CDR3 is TGCGCCAGCAGCTTTGCTTCCGGGACTAGCGGGAGGGTCTCCTACAATGAGCAGTTCTTC.

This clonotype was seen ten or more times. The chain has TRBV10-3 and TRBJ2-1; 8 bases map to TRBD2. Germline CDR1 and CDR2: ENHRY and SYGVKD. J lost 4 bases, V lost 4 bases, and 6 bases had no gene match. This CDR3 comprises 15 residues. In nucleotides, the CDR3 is TGTGCCATCAGTGCAGGGCTAGCGGGTTACAATGAGCAGTTCTTC. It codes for CAISAGLAGYNEQFF.

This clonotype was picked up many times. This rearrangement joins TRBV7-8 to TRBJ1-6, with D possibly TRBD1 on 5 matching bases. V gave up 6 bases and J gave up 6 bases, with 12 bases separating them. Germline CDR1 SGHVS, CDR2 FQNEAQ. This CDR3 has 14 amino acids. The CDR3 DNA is TGTGCCAGCAGGGAGTGGGGGACTAATTCACCCCTCCACTTT. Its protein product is CASREWGTNSPLHF.

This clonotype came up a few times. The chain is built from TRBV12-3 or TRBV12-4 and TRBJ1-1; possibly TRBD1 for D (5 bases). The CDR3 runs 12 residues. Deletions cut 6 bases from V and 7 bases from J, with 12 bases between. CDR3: CASSRDSYEAFF. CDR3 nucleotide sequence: TGTGCCAGCAGCCGAGACAGCTATGAAGCTTTCTTT.

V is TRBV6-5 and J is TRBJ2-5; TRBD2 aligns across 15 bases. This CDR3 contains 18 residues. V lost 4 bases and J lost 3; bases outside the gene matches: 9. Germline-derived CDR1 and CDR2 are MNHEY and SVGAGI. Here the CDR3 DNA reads TGTGCCAGCAGTTCGCGGACTAGCGGGAGGGCCTTTAAAGAGACCCAGTACTTC. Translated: CASSSRTSGRAFKETQYF.

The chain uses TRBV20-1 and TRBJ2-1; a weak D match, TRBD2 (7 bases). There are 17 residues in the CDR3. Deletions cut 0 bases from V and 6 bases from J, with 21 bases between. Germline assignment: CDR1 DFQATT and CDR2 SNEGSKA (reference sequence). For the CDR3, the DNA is TGCAGTGCTAGAGATGGGGGGGCGGGAGTTGAGTCCAATGAGCAGTTCTTC. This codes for CSARDGGAGVESNEQFF.

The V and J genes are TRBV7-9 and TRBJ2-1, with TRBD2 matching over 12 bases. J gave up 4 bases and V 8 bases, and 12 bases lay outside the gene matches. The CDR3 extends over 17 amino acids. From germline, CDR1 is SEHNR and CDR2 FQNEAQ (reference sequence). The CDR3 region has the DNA TGTGCCAGCTCGACTAGCGGGAGTAGCAAGGAGTACAATGAGCAGTTCTTC. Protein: CASSTSGSSKEYNEQFF.

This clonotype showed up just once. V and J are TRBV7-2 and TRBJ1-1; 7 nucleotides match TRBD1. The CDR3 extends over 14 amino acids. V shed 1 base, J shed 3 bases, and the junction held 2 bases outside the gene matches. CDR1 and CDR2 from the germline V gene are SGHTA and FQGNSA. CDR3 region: CASSLEDRYTEAFF. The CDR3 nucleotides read TGTGCCAGCAGCTTAGAGGACAGGTACACTGAAGCTTTCTTT.

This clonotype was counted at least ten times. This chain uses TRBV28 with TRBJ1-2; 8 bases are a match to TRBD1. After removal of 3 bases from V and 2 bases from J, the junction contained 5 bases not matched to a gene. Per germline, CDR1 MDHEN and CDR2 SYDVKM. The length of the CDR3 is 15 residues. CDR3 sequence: CASSFGTGGNYGYTF. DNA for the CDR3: TGTGCCAGCAGTTTTGGGACAGGAGGAAACTATGGCTACACCTTC.

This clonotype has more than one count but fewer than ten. CDR3 DNA: TGTGCCAGTAGTATTGGGGCGGGAAGAGAACTGTTTTTT. This sequence encodes CASSIGAGRELFF. This chain uses TRBV19 with TRBJ1-4, with D perhaps TRBD1 (5 bases). V lost 3 bases and J lost 12, with 14 bases in between. The CDR3 is 13 residues long. Germline CDR1 is LNHDA and CDR2 is SQIVND (reference sequence).

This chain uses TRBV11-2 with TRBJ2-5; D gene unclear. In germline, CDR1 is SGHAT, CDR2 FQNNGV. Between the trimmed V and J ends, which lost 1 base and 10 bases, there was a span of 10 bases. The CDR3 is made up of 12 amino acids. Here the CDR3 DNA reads TGTGCCAGCAGCTTAGTGGGTCAGGTCCAGTACTTC. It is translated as CASSLVGQVQYF. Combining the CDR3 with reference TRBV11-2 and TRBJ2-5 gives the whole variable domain EAGVAQSPRYKIIEKRQSVAFWCNPISGHATLYWYQQILGQGPKLLIQFQNNGVVDDSQLPKDRFSAERLKGVDSTLKIQPAKLEDSAVYLCASSLVGQVQYFGPGTRLLVL.